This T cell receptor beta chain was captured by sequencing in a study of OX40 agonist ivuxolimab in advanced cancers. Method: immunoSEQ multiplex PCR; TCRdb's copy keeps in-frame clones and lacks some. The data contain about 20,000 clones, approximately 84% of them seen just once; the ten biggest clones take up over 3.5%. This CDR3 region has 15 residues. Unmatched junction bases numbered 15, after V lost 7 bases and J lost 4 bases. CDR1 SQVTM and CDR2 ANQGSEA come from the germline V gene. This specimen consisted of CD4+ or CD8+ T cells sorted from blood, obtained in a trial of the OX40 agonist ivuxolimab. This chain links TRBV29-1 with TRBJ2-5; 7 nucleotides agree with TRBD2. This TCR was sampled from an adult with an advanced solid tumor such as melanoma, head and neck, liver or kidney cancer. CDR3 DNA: TGCAGCGGGACGACCATATGGGGGGGTAGAGAGACCCAGTACTTC. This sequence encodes CSGTTIWGGRETQYF. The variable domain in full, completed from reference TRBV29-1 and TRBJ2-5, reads SAVISQKPSRDICQRGTSLTIQCQVDSQVTMMFWYRQQPGQSLTLIATANQGSEATYESGFVIDKFPISRPNLTFSTLTVSNMSPEDSSIYLCSGTTIWGGRETQYFGPGTRLLVL.